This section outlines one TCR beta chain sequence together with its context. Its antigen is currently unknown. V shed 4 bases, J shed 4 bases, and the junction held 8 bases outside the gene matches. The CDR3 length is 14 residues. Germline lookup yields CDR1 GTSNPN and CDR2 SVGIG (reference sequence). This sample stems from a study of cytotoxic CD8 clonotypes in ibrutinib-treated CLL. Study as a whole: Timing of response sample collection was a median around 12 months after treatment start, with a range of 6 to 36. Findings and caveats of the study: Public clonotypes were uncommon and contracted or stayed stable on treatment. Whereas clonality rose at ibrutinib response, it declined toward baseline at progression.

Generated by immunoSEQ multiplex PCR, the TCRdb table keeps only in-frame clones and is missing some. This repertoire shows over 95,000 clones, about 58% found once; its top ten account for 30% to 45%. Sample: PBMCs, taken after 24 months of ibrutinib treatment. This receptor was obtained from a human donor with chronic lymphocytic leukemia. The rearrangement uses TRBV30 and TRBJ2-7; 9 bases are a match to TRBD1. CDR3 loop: CAWMGQGIGYEQYF. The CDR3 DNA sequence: TGTGCCTGGATGGGACAGGGAATTGGTTACGAGCAGTACTTC.